The entry below describes one T cell receptor beta chain. There is no known antigen for this receptor. There are no base qualities to consult, and no much larger clone falls within one base. To prepare the library, the immunoSEQ multiplex PCR assay was applied. TCRdb carries this immuneACCESS record with in-frame sequences only. Its versions omit some clonotypes, under half of them owing to an unresolved V gene in the studies checked, with the rest unexplained. Across this sample there are over 70,000 clones, with approximately 90% seen only once. The ten largest clones capture around 2% of the sample. V is trimmed back by 4 bases and J by 3 bases, and the junction contains 22 bases that no gene match accounts for. The CDR3, cysteine through phenylalanine, is 20 amino acids long. Only the CDR3 region is kept as DNA, spanning 60 bases read in frame from base 1. The germline V gene gives CDR1 as MRHNA and CDR2 as SNTAGT.

The sample originates from a study of T cell changes during pregnancy in multiple sclerosis (dated 2019 in TCRdb). With regard to the full study: The study examined how the T cell repertoire changed over the course of pregnancy in women with multiple sclerosis.

The V gene is TRBV6-4 and the J gene is TRBJ2-7; the junction holds 9 bases that match TRBD2. The sequencing used peripheral blood, collected in the first trimester of pregnancy. The TCR sequence derives from a female donor in good health, enrolled as a control in a pregnancy study. The DNA sequence reads TGTGCCAGCAGTGGGGGTTCTAGCGGGGACTTCGAAATAAGATTCTACGAGCAGTACTTC. Its translation reads: CASSGGSSGDFEIRFYEQYF.